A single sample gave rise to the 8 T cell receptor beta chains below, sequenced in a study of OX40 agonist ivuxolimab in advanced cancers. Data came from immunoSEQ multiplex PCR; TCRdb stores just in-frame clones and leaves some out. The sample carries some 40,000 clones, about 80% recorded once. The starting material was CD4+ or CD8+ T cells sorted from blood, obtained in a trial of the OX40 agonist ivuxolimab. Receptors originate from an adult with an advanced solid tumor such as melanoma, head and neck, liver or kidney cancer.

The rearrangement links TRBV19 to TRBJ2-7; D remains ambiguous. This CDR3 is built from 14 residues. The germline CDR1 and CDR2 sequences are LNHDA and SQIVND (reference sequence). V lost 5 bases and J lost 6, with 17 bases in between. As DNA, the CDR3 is TGTGCCAGTAGTTTGGACGTCTTCACCGCCGAGCAGTACTTC. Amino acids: CASSLDVFTAEQYF.

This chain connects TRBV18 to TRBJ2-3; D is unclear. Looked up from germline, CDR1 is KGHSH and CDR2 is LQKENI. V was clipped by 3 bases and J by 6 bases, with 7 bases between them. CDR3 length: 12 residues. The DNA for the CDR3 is TGTGCCAGCTCACCGAGAGTCGATACGCAGTATTTT. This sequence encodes CASSPRVDTQYF.

The CDR3 sequence is CASSLQLNQPQHF. The CDR3 bases are TGTGCCAGCAGCTTACAGCTTAACCAGCCCCAGCATTTT. The chain recombines TRBV11-2 with TRBJ1-5; D is unclear. The CDR3 consists of 13 residues. Trimming cost V 2 bases and J 7 bases, with 9 bases left between them. Germline values: CDR1 SGHAT, CDR2 FQNNGV.

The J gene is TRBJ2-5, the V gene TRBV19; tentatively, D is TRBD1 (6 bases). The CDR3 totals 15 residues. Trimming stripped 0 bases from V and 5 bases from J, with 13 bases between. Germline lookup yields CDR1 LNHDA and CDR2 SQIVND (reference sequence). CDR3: CASSIDRYRAETQYF. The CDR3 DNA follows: TGTGCCAGTAGTATAGACCGTTACAGGGCGGAGACCCAGTACTTC.

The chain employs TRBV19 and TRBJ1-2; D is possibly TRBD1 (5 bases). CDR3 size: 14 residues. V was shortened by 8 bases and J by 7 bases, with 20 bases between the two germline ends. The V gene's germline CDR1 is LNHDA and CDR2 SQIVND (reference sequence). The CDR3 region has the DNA TGTGCCAGTTGGCCGGGACGAGCGTACGGTGGCTACACCTTC. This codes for CASWPGRAYGGYTF.

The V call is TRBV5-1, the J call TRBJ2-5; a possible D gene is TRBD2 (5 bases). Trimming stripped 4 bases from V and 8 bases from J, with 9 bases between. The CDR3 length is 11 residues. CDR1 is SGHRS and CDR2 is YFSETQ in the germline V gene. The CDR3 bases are TGCGCCAGCAGCCTCTCGGGAACCCAGTACTTC. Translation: CASSLSGTQYF.

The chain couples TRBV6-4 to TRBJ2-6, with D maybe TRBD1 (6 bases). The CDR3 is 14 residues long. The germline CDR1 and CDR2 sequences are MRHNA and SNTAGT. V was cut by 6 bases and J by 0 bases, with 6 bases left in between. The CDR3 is CASRDSSGANVLTF. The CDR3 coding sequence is TGTGCCAGCAGGGACAGCTCTGGGGCCAACGTCCTGACTTTC.

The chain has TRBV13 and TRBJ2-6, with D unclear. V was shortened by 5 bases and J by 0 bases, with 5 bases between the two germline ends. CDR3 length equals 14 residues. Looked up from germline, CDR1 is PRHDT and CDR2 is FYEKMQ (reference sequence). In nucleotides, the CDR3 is TGTGCCAGCAGCAGGTTCTCTGGGGCCAACGTCCTGACTTTC. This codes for CASSRFSGANVLTF.